The clone carrying this TCR beta chain is a singleton in its sample. The antigen is unknown. This entry belongs to a study of cytomegalovirus exposure and HLA in healthy donors. TCRdb's copy holds only in-frame clones and misses some; the assay was immunoSEQ multiplex PCR. The table lists about 140,000 clones, approximately 80% of them singletons. General observations from the study: Per published reports, the classifier diagnosed cytomegalovirus status with high specificity and sensitivity. Specificity for CMV antigens was confirmed in vitro for a few of the CMV-associated chains.

The CDR3 length is 14 residues. The germline V and J ends were trimmed by 5 bases and 7 bases, with 15 bases remaining between them. CDR1 and CDR2 (germline): SGHNT, YENEEA. V gene TRBV11-3 combines with J gene TRBJ2-1, with a possible D match to TRBD1 (7 bases). This clonotype was obtained from a man between 25 and 39 years old in good health and CMV-seropositive. The sample comprised PBMCs. CDR3 in amino acids: CASSQGGQANEQFF. DNA of the CDR3: TGTGCCAGCAGCCAGGGGGGTCAGGCAAATGAGCAGTTCTTC.